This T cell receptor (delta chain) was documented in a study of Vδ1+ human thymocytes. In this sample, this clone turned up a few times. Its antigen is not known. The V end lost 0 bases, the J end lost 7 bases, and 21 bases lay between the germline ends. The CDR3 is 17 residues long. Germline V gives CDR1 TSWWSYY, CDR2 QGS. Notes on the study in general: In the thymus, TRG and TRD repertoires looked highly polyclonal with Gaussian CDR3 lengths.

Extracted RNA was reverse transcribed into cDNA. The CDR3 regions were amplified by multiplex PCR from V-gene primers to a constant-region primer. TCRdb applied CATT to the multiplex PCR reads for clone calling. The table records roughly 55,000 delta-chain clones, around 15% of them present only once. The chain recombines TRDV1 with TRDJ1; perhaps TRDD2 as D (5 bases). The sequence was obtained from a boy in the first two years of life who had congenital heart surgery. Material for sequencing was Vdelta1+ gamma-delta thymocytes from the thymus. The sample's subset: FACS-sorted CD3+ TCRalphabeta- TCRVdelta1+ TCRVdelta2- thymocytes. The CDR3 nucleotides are TGTGCTCTTGGGGAACTAAGGGCGGCCTACCCGCTGATTAAACTCATCTTT. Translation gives CALGELRAAYPLIKLIF.